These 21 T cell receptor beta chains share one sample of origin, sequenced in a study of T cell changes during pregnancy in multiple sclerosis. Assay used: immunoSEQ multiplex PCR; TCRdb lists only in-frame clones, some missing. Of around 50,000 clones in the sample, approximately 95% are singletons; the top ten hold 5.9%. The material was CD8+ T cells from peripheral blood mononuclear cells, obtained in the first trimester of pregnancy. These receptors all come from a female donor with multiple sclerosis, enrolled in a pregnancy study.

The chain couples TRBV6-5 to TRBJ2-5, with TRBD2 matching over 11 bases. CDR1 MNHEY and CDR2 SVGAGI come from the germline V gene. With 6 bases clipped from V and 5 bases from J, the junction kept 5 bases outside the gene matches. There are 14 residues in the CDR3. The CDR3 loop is CASRISGRAETQYF. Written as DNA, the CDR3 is TGTGCCAGCAGAATTAGCGGGAGGGCCGAGACCCAGTACTTC.

CDR3 protein: CSVEGTDYGYTF. CDR3 nucleotides: TGCAGCGTTGAGGGGACAGACTATGGCTACACCTTC. This sequence joins TRBV29-1 and TRBJ1-2, with 7 bases matching TRBD1. Trimming cost V 3 bases and J 3 bases; bases outside gene matches: 1. The CDR3 is 12 amino acids. CDR1 and CDR2 from the germline V gene are SQVTM and ANQGSEA.

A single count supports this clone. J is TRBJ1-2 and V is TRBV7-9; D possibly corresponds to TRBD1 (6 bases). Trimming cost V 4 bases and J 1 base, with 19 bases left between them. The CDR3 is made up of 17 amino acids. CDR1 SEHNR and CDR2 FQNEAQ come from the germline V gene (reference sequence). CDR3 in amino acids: CASSSNQGNALNYGYTF. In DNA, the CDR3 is TGTGCCAGCAGCTCTAACCAGGGGAACGCACTTAACTATGGCTACACCTTC.

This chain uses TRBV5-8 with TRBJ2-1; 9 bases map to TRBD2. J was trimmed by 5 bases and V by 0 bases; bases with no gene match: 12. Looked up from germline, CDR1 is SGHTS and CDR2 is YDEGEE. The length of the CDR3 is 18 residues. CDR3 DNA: TGTGCCAGCAGCTTGGTGCGTGTAGGGCCTAGCGGGAACAATGAGCAGTTCTTC. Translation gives CASSLVRVGPSGNNEQFF.

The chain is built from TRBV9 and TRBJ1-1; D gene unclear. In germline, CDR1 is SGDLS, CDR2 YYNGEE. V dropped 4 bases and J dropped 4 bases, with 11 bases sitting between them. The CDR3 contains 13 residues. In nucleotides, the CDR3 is TGTGCCAGCAGCAGAAGCGGGTTCACTGAAGCTTTCTTT. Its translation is CASSRSGFTEAFF.

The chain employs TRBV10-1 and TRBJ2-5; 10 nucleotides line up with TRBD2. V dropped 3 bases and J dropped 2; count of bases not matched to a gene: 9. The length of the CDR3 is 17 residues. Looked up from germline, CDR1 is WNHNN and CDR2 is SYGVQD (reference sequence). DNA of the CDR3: TGCGCCAGCAGTGACCGGTCTAGCGGGAGAGCACAAGAGACCCAGTACTTC. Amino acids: CASSDRSSGRAQETQYF.

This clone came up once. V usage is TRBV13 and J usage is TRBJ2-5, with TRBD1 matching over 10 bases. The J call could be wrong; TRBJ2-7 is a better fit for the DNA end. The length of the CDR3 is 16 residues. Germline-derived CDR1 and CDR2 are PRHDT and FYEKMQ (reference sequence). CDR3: CASSPPGQGPSYEQYF. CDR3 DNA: TGTGCCAGCAGCCCCCCGGGACAGGGGCCCTCCTACGAGCAGTACTTC.

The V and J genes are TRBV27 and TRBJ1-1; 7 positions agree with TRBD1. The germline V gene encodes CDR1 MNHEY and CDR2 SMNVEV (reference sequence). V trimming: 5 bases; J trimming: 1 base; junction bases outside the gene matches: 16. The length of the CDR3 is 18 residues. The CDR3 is CASSPLRRPGGPNTEAFF. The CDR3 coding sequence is TGTGCCAGCAGTCCCTTGAGGCGGCCAGGGGGGCCGAACACTGAAGCTTTCTTT.

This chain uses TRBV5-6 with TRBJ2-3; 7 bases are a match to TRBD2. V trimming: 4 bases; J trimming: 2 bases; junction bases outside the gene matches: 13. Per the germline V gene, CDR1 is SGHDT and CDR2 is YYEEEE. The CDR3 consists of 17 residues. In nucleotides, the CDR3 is TGTGCCAGCAGCGCTAGAAAACTAGCGAGAAACACAGATACGCAGTATTTT. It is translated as CASSARKLARNTDTQYF.

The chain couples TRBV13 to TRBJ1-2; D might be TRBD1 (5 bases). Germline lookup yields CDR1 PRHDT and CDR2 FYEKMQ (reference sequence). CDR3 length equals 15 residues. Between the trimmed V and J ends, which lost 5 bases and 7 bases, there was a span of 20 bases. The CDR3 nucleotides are TGTGCCAGCAGCGTACGGGGGGGGGTCCTAAGTGGCTACACCTTC. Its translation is CASSVRGGVLSGYTF.

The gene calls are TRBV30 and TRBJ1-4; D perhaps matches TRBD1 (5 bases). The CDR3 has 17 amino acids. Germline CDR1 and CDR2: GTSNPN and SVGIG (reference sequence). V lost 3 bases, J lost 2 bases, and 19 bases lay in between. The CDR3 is CAWRASGWSTTNEKLFF. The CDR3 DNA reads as TGTGCCTGGAGGGCCTCAGGGTGGAGTACGACTAATGAAAAACTGTTTTTT. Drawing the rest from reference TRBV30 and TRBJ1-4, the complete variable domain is SQTIHQWPATLVQPVGSPLSLECTVEGTSNPNLYWYRQAAGRGLQLLFYSVGIGQISSEVPQNLSASRPQDRQFILSSKKLLLSDSGFYLCAWRASGWSTTNEKLFFGSGTQLSVL.

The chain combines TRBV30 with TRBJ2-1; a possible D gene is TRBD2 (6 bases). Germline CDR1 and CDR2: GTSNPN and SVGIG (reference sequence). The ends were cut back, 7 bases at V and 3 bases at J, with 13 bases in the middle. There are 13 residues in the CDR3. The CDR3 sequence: CASSGSDYNEQFF. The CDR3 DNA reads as TGTGCCTCGAGCGGGTCCGACTACAATGAGCAGTTCTTC.

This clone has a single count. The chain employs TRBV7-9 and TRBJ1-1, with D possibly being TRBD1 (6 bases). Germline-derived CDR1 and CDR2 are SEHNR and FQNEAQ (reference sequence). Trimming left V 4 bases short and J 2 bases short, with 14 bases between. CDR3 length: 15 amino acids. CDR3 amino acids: CASSSRTAVNTEAFF. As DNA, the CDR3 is TGTGCCAGCAGCTCCCGGACAGCCGTTAACACTGAAGCTTTCTTT.

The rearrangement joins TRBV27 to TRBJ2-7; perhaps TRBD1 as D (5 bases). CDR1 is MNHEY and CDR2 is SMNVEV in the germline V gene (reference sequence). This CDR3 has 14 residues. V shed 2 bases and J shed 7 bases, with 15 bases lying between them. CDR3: CASSLIFRVEEQYF. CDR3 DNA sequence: TGTGCCAGCAGTTTAATCTTCAGGGTCGAGGAGCAGTACTTC.

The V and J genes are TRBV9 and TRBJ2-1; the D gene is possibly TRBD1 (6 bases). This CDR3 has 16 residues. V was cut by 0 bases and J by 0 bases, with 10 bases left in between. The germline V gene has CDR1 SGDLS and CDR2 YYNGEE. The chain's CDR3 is CASSVVGQSSYNEQFF. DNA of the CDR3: TGTGCCAGCAGCGTAGTCGGACAGAGCTCCTACAATGAGCAGTTCTTC.

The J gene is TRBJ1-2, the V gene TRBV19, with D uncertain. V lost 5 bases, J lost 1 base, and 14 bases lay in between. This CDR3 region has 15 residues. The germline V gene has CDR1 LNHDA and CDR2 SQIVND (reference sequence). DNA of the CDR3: TGTGCCAGTAGTCCCCACCAGGAATATAACTATGGCTACACCTTC. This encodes CASSPHQEYNYGYTF.

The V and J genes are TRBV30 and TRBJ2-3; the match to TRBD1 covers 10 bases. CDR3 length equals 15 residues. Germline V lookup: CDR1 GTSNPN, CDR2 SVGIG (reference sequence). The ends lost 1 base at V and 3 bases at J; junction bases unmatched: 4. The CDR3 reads CAWSAGTGATDTQYF. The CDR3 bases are TGTGCCTGGAGTGCCGGGACAGGGGCAACAGATACGCAGTATTTT. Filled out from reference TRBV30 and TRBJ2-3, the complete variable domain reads SQTIHQWPATLVQPVGSPLSLECTVEGTSNPNLYWYRQAAGRGLQLLFYSVGIGQISSEVPQNLSASRPQDRQFILSSKKLLLSDSGFYLCAWSAGTGATDTQYFGPGTRLTVL.

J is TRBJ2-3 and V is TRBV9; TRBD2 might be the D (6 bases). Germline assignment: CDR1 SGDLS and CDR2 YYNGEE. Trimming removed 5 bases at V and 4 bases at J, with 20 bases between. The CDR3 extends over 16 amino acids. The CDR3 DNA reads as TGTGCCAGCAGGGGGCTGGGAGGAGGGTACCCAGATACGCAGTATTTT. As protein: CASRGLGGGYPDTQYF.

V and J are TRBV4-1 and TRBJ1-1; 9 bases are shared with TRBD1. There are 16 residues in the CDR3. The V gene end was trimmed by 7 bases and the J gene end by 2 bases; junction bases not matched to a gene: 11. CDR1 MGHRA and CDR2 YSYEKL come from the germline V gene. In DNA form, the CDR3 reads TGCGCCAGCACATACCCGGGACAGGGCCCCAACACTGAAGCTTTCTTT. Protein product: CASTYPGQGPNTEAFF.

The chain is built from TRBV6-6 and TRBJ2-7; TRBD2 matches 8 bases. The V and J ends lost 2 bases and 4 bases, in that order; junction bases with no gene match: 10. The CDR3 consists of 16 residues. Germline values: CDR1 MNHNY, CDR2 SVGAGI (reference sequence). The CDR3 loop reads CASSYTFPSGSYEQYF. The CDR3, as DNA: TGTGCCAGCAGTTACACCTTTCCCAGCGGGAGTTACGAGCAGTACTTC.

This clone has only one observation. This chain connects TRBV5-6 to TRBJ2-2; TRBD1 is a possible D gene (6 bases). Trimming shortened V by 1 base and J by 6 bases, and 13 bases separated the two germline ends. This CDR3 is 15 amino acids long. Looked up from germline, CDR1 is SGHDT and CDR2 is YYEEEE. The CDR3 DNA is TGTGCCAGCAGCTTGACAGGGTATAGGTCCGGGGAGCTGTTTTTT. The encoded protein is CASSLTGYRSGELFF. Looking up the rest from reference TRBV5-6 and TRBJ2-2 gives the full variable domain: DAGVTQSPTHLIKTRGQQVTLRCSPKSGHDTVSWYQQALGQGPQFIFQYYEEEERQRGNFPDRFSGHQFPNYSSELNVNALLLGDSALYLCASSLTGYRSGELFFGEGSRLTVL.